This T cell receptor beta chain comes out of a study of a mutant IDH1 vaccine in newly diagnosed glioma. Turning to the study itself: Patients, over weeks 1, 3, 5, 7, 11, 15, 19 and 23, received a total of eight vaccinations.

TCRdb's copy holds only in-frame clones and misses some; the assay was immunoSEQ multiplex PCR. The data contain about 38,000 clones, 75% to 85% of them singletons. Relative to its sample, this clone is medium-sized. Its antigen is unknown. The time point is: week 5, during vaccination. All doses held 300 ug of mutant IDH1 20-mer peptide, with topical imiquimod. The CDR3 extends over 11 amino acids. Trimming cost V 5 bases and J 5 bases, with 9 bases left between them. The germline gives CDR1 DFQATT, CDR2 SNEGSKA (reference sequence). The receptor comes from a man in his forties with glioma. Material: PBMCs, obtained from a glioma patient whose treatment included an IDH1 peptide vaccine. This chain joins TRBV20-1 and TRBJ1-2; D might be TRBD1 (5 bases). The CDR3 DNA sequence: TGCAGTGCTCAGGGATTGTATGGCTACACCTTC. Its translation is CSAQGLYGYTF.